The present TCR beta chain was sequenced within a study of blood T cell repertoires in COVID-19. Study at large: From T cells, B-cell-depleted T cells, or PBMCs came the material, which was cDNA or gDNA.

CDR1 and CDR2 (germline): SNHLY, FYNNEI. The V gene lost 3 bases and the J gene lost 0 bases, with 3 bases spanning the gap. The length of the CDR3 is 14 residues. Authors' processing steps: Quantification of nucleated cells was approximated via reference gene primer amplification. Assay: immunoSEQ multiplex PCR; the TCRdb copy retains only in-frame clones and omits some. The DNA gave D and trimming, while V, J and clone size come from that table. The table records roughly 300,000 clones, around 90% of them present only once. V is TRBV2 and J is TRBJ1-6, with unresolved D. The origin of this receptor is a woman under 40 who had recovered from COVID-19. Material for sequencing was PBMCs or T cells enriched from blood (not recorded which). CDR3 nucleotide sequence: TGTGCCAGCAGTGATAACTCCTATAATTCACCCCTCCACTTT. As protein: CASSDNSYNSPLHF.